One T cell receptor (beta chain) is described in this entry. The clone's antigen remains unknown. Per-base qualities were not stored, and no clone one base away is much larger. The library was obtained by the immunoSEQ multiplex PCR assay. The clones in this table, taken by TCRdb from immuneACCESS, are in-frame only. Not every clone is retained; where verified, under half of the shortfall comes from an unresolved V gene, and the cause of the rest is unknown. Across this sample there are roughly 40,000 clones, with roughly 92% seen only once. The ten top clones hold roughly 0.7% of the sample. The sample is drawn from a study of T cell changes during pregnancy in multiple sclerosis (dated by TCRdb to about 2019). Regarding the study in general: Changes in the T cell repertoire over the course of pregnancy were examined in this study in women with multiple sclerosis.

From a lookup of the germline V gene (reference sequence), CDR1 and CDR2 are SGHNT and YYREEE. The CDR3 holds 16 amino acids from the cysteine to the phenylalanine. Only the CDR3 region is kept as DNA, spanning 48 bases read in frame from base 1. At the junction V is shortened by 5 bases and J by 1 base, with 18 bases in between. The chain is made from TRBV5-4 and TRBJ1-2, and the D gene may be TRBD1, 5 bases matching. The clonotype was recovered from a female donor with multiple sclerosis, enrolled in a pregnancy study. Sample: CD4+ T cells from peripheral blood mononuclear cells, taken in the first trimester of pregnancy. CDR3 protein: CASSRAGGESNYGYTF. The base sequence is TGTGCCAGCAGTAGGGCGGGGGGGGAGAGTAACTATGGCTACACCTTC.